A single sample gave rise to the 13 T cell receptor beta chains below, sequenced in a study of blood T cell repertoires in COVID-19 (dated by TCRdb to about 2020). Library preparation was by the immunoSEQ multiplex PCR assay. This is the immuneACCESS table as TCRdb keeps it, with only in-frame sequences that have V and J called. A part of the clones is gone; compared with another copy, unresolved V genes explain less than half, and the rest is unexplained. Here the sample has 120,000 to 150,000 clones; roughly 90% occur a single time. The top ten clonotypes cover approximately 1.2% of the sample. Sample: PBMCs or T cells enriched from blood (not recorded which). These receptors all come from a woman in her 30s with acute COVID-19.

The genes are TRBV2 and TRBJ2-6; TRBD2 matches 11 bases. V gave up 4 bases and J gave up 0 bases; unmatched junction bases: 5. CDR3 size: 18 residues. Germline V gene lookup returns CDR1 SNHLY and CDR2 FYNNEI. The CDR3 loop reads CASSARLAGYSGANVLTF. The CDR3, as DNA: TGTGCCAGCAGTGCCCGACTAGCGGGGTACTCTGGGGCCAACGTCCTGACTTTC.

The chain has TRBV7-3 and TRBJ2-5; D possibly corresponds to TRBD1 (6 bases). Trimming took off 3 bases at V and 7 bases at J, with 18 bases between the two ends. The CDR3 consists of 15 residues. The germline CDR1 and CDR2 sequences are SGHTA and FQGTGA. This chain's CDR3 is CASSLTGTDVGTQYF. In nucleotides, the CDR3 is TGTGCCAGCAGCTTGACAGGAACAGATGTTGGGACCCAGTACTTC. Full variable domain (rest looked up from reference TRBV7-3 and TRBJ2-5): GAGVSQTPSNKVTEKGKYVELRCDPISGHTALYWYRQSLGQGPEFLIYFQGTGAADDSGLPNDRFFAVRPEGSVSTLKIQRTERGDSAVYLCASSLTGTDVGTQYFGPGTRLLVL.

This chain joins TRBV5-1 and TRBJ2-1; TRBD2 matches at 9 bases. V was clipped by 4 bases and J by 8 bases; unmatched bases: 7. Per germline, CDR1 SGHRS and CDR2 YFSETQ. This CDR3 region has 14 residues. DNA of the CDR3: TGCGCCAGCAGCCGGACTAGCGTGGGGGATGAGCAGTTCTTC. It is translated as CASSRTSVGDEQFF.

The gene calls are TRBV5-1 and TRBJ2-2, with 8 bases matching TRBD1. The CDR3 is made up of 16 amino acids. V shed 7 bases, J shed 5 bases, and the junction held 13 bases outside the gene matches. CDR1 and CDR2 from the germline V gene are SGHRS and YFSETQ. The CDR3 region has the DNA TGCGCCAGCCGATTGGGACAGGTGGCCTCAACCGGGGAGCTGTTTTTT. Translated, it gives CASRLGQVASTGELFF.

This clone showed up just once. V and J are TRBV6-5 and TRBJ1-2, with 11 positions matching TRBD1. This CDR3 is built from 15 residues. V trimming: 0 bases; J trimming: 8 bases; junction bases outside the gene matches: 5. Germline V gene sequence: CDR1 MNHEY, CDR2 SVGAGI. The CDR3 bases are TGTGCCAGCAGTTACTCGGACAGGGGGCGCGAAGGCTACACCTTC. Protein: CASSYSDRGREGYTF.

The gene calls are TRBV11-3 and TRBJ2-3; 16 bases align to TRBD2. The CDR3 consists of 19 residues. Germline values: CDR1 SGHNT, CDR2 YENEEA. With V trimmed by 1 base and J by 0 bases, 4 bases remained unmatched. The CDR3 reads CASSLVGLAGGPSTDTQYF. The CDR3, as DNA: TGTGCCAGCAGCTTAGTGGGACTAGCGGGAGGGCCGAGCACAGATACGCAGTATTTT.

This clone was seen a few times. The chain employs TRBV25-1 and TRBJ2-2; 8 bases map to TRBD1. Unmatched junction bases numbered 6, after V lost 5 bases and J lost 7 bases. The CDR3 length is 14 residues. Germline values: CDR1 MGHDK, CDR2 SYGVNS. The CDR3 loop is CASSKAGGVGELFF. CDR3 coding DNA: TGTGCCAGCAGTAAGGCAGGGGGCGTCGGGGAGCTGTTTTTT.

This clone was seen a single time. The chain has TRBV9 and TRBJ2-3, with D perhaps TRBD2 (5 bases). This CDR3 comprises 15 residues. Germline lookup yields CDR1 SGDLS and CDR2 YYNGEE. Trimming left V 4 bases short and J 6 bases short, with 18 bases between. The chain's CDR3 is CASSPRGARFDTQYF. The CDR3 bases are TGTGCCAGCAGCCCCCGGGGAGCCCGGTTTGATACGCAGTATTTT.

The genes are TRBV19 and TRBJ2-3, with 10 bases fitting TRBD2. The ends lost 0 bases at V and 5 bases at J; junction bases unmatched: 2. Germline lookup yields CDR1 LNHDA and CDR2 SQIVND (reference sequence). CDR3 size: 15 residues. CDR3 residues: CASSIELAGVDTQYF. The DNA of the CDR3 is TGTGCCAGTAGTATAGAGCTAGCGGGAGTAGATACGCAGTATTTT.

V gene TRBV19 combines with J gene TRBJ1-5; D perhaps matches TRBD1 (5 bases). The CDR3 length is 15 residues. CDR1 is LNHDA, CDR2 SQIVND, per germline (reference sequence). Trimming removed 4 bases from V and 6 bases from J, with 16 bases in between. CDR3 region: CASSRFEGAVQPQHF. The CDR3 nucleotides are TGTGCCAGTAGTAGGTTTGAAGGGGCCGTTCAGCCCCAGCATTTT.

The chain is built from TRBV2 and TRBJ1-2; TRBD1 might be the D (6 bases). Deletions cut 5 bases from V and 6 bases from J, with 10 bases between. The CDR3 has 12 amino acids. Germline-derived CDR1 and CDR2 are SNHLY and FYNNEI. DNA of the CDR3: TGTGCCAGCAGTATTGCAGGGGATGGCTACACCTTC. Translated: CASSIAGDGYTF.

The genes are TRBV5-5 and TRBJ1-2; maybe TRBD1 (5 bases). This CDR3 region has 16 residues. Trimming shortened V by 0 bases and J by 4 bases, and 16 bases separated the two germline ends. The germline V gene has CDR1 SGHKS and CDR2 YYEKEE (reference sequence). Here the CDR3 reads CASSLAQNTGTYGYTF. CDR3 in DNA: TGTGCCAGCAGCTTGGCCCAGAACACAGGAACCTATGGCTACACCTTC.

V gene TRBV2 combines with J gene TRBJ1-2; D is possibly TRBD1 (6 bases). The CDR3 runs to 12 residues. Germline values: CDR1 SNHLY, CDR2 FYNNEI. Trimming took off 5 bases at V and 4 bases at J, with 8 bases between the two ends. CDR3 bases: TGTGCCAGCAGTCGGACAGCCTATGGCTACACCTTC. Amino acids: CASSRTAYGYTF.